This T cell receptor beta chain was retrieved from a study of T-cell reconstitution after alpha-beta-depleted transplantation in children (dated by TCRdb to about 2016). Context from the whole study: The study quantitatively tracked T-cell immune reconstitution after TCRalphabeta/CD19-depleted allogeneic hematopoietic cell transplantation in children using TCR repertoire profiling. Points the paper makes about the study in general: In some patients, high TCRbeta diversity at day 60 was attributed to recipient T cells and intrathymic progenitors that had survived conditioning. The apparently early alphabetaT-cell count recovery about two months after transplant was reportedly dependent on only several hundred rapidly expanded clones derived from non-depleted graft cells. Hyperexpanded clone frequencies declined over subsequent months; after one year, T-cell counts and TCRbeta diversity were mostly attributed to newly produced T cells.

Library prep was done by PCR. The sample was run on an Illumina HiSeq 2500. TCR libraries were prepared with molecular barcoding, using unique molecular identifiers to normalize TCRbeta repertoire quantification. In TCRdb, the public reads were trimmed at Q25 with fastp and aligned with MiXCR, with productive beta chains retained. One record per CDR3 amino acid sequence lists the most common genes and DNA. Within this sample are about 580,000 distinct CDR3 sequences, with about 23% of them counted one time only. The top ten clonotypes cover over 12% of the sample. The table lists this clonotype with a few counts. Its binding antigen is unknown. It has no much larger one-base neighbor in the sample; base qualities were not kept. The junction carries 9 bases between V and J, which are trimmed by 1 base and 2 bases respectively. The germline V gene specifies SGHDN as CDR1 and FVKESK as CDR2. From the cysteine through the phenylalanine, the CDR3 covers 15 amino acids. Only the CDR3 part of the read is kept: 45 bases, read in frame from the first base.

The intended sense of this specimen's treatment or condition label: allogeneic hematopoietic cell transplantation with graft depleted of TCRalphabeta T cells and CD19 B cells. The children who served as transplant recipients had been given grafts of TCRalphabeta/CD19-depleted allogeneic hematopoietic cells. The clonotype originates from a boy younger than two who had a stem cell transplant for acute myeloid leukemia, so the T cells may come from the graft donor. The V and J genes are TRBV14 and TRBJ1-3; a weak D assignment points to TRBD1 (6 bases agree). The material sequenced was PBMCs, mostly from graft donor cells, taken 360 days after TCRalphabeta/CD19-depleted stem cell transplant. The nucleotide sequence reads as follows: TGTGCCAGCAGCCAAGCCAGGGGAGCTGGAAACACCATATATTTT. Its translation reads: CASSQARGAGNTIYF.